Sequencing of this T cell receptor (beta chain) was carried out in a study of blood T cell repertoires in COVID-19. Study at large: There were acute and convalescent COVID-19 samples, and they came from the United States, Italy and Spain.

V lost 3 bases to trimming and J lost 2 bases; unmatched junction nucleotides: 5. The germline V gene has CDR1 SGHNT and CDR2 YYREEE (reference sequence). CDR3 size: 16 residues. Only in-frame clones appear in the TCRdb table, and some are missing; sequencing was by immunoSEQ multiplex PCR. Of around 300,000 clones in the sample, around 87% were seen once. Material: PBMCs or T cells enriched from blood (not recorded which). The TCR was taken from a woman aged 25 to 45 who had recovered from COVID-19. V usage is TRBV5-4 and J usage is TRBJ2-3, with 11 bases aligning to TRBD2. CDR3: CASSSTSGGDTDTQYF. CDR3 coding DNA: TGTGCCAGCAGCTCTACTAGCGGGGGAGACACAGATACGCAGTATTTT.